A single sample gave rise to the 5 T cell receptor beta chains below, sequenced in a study of T-cell memory formation after mild COVID-19. MiXCR was run by TCRdb on the 5' RACE reads, yielding one entry per CDR3 protein. The sample consists of a few hundred thousand distinct CDR3 sequences, 16% of them appearing once. Sequencing was carried out using PBMCs or a T cell subset sorted from them (not recorded which). These receptors all stem from a man in his late teens or twenties who had mild COVID-19 (a few samples of this study predate the infection). Cell type and time point are not known.

The chain couples TRBV20-1 to TRBJ1-1; D possibly corresponds to TRBD1 (5 bases). The V gene lost 8 bases and the J gene lost 0 bases, with 7 bases spanning the gap. The CDR3 consists of 11 residues. Germline CDR1 DFQATT, CDR2 SNEGSKA (reference sequence). The CDR3 protein is CSRTLNTEAFF. DNA of the CDR3: TGCAGTAGGACATTGAACACTGAAGCTTTCTTT.

This clonotype turned up a few times. This sequence joins TRBV19 and TRBJ2-7; 9 positions agree with TRBD1. The V segment lost 5 bases and the J segment 3 bases; nucleotides outside the gene matches: 5. Germline-derived CDR1 and CDR2 are LNHDA and SQIVND (reference sequence). The CDR3 has 14 amino acids. CDR3 in DNA: TGTGCCAGTAGTTCCGGGACAGGGAACTACGAGCAGTACTTC. Residues: CASSSGTGNYEQYF.

This clonotype was seen only a few times. This rearrangement joins TRBV7-2 to TRBJ2-7; perhaps TRBD2 as D (6 bases). Looked up from germline, CDR1 is SGHTA and CDR2 is FQGNSA. CDR3 size: 15 residues. Trimming removed 6 bases from V and 0 bases from J, with 15 bases in between. The DNA of the CDR3 is TGTGCCAGCAGGTTTGGGGACTGGAGCTCCTACGAGCAGTACTTC. Amino acid sequence: CASRFGDWSSYEQYF. The whole variable domain, filled in from reference TRBV7-2 and TRBJ2-7, reads GAGVSQSPSNKVTEKGKDVELRCDPISGHTALYWYRQSLGQGLEFLIYFQGNSAPDKSGLPSDRFSAERTGGSVSTLTIQRTQQEDSAVYLCASRFGDWSSYEQYFGPGTRLTVT.

This chain connects TRBV4-1 to TRBJ1-1; 7 nucleotides match TRBD1. J lost 0 bases, V lost 4 bases, and 11 bases had no gene match. CDR1 is MGHRA, CDR2 YSYEKL, per germline. The CDR3 consists of 17 residues. In DNA form, the CDR3 reads TGCGCCAGCAGCCGCTTCGGTCCAGGGGGAATGAACACTGAAGCTTTCTTT. It is translated as CASSRFGPGGMNTEAFF.

This clonotype was counted between two and nine times. The chain recombines TRBV29-1 with TRBJ1-1, with D perhaps matching TRBD1 (6 bases). The V gene lost 6 bases and the J gene lost 0 bases, with 14 bases spanning the gap. This CDR3 contains 14 residues. Germline V CDR1 and CDR2: SQVTM, ANQGSEA. CDR3 bases: TGCAGCGTCGTTGGGGACATGATGAACACTGAAGCTTTCTTT. Translation: CSVVGDMMNTEAFF.